The clone carrying this T cell receptor beta chain was counted at least ten times. The junction and the germline gene differ at one end; a read error may be behind it. Unique molecular identifiers (one per individual cDNA molecule) were attached. TCRdb ran MiXCR on the 5' RACE reads and lists one entry per CDR3 protein. Among tens of thousands of distinct CDR3 sequences, approximately 15% were seen once, and the ten largest hold 6.5% to 8.5%. Germline V gene sequence: CDR1 SEHNR, CDR2 FQNEAQ (reference sequence). This CDR3 region has 15 residues. This entry belongs to a study of early T cells in non-severe SARS-CoV-2 infection.

Sequenced material: whole blood. The J gene is TRBJ2-3, the V gene TRBV7-9; 11 bases line up with TRBD2. This receptor was taken from an adult who was a healthcare worker with PCR-confirmed SARS-CoV-2 infection or an uninfected control (not recorded which). In DNA form, the CDR3 reads TGTGCCAGCAGCGTAGCGGGAGGGCCGTTGGATACGCAGTATTTT. Translated: CASSVAGGPLDTQYF.